In this sample, the clone carrying this T cell receptor beta chain turned up a few times. Trimming removed 1 base from V and 4 bases from J, with 8 bases in between. CDR1 is SGDLS and CDR2 is YYNGEE in the germline V gene. This CDR3 is 13 amino acids long. The record originates from a study of blood T cell repertoires in COVID-19. On the study more broadly: T cells, B-cell-depleted T cells, or PBMCs provided the cDNA or gDNA that served as material.

Patients of the Seattle cohort, enrolled during active infection, were followed longitudinally. Study processing details: Nucleated cell counts were estimated from reference gene primer amplification. Method: immunoSEQ multiplex PCR; TCRdb's copy keeps in-frame clones and lacks some. That table is the source of V, J and clone size, and D and trimming were worked out from the DNA. The sample lists 300,000 to 400,000 clones; about 87% were seen once. This chain connects TRBV9 to TRBJ1-1; D is uncertain. Sequenced material: peripheral blood. The TCR sequence derives from a woman aged 60-75 years with COVID-19, enrolled during active disease. CDR3 region: CASSVNEGTEAFF. The CDR3 DNA reads as TGTGCCAGCAGCGTAAACGAGGGCACTGAAGCTTTCTTT.